The rows below give T cell receptor beta chains drawn from one sample of a study of blood T cell repertoires in COVID-19. TCRdb keeps only in-frame clones here, not all; method: immunoSEQ multiplex PCR. The table includes over 200,000 clones, around 86% detected once. Sequencing used peripheral blood. These receptors came from a human donor in a cohort sampled during active COVID-19. CDR3s include the opening cysteine and the closing phenylalanine or tryptophan. The D gene is left open where the match is weak. Size is stated for part of the rows, as once, few or many counts, or as a class when the clone is expanded.

clone_size | j_call | v_call | d_call | cdr3_nt | cdr3_aa
. | TRBJ2-1 | TRBV5-8 | TRBD2 | TGTGCCAGCAGCTTGGAGAAGACTAGCGGGAGGGCCTACAATGAGCAGTTCTTC | CASSLEKTSGRAYNEQFF
. | TRBJ1-1 | TRBV6-1 | . | TGTGCCAGCAGTGAAGTTGTCGGGTGGCCCACTGAAGCTTTCTTT | CASSEVVGWPTEAFF
. | TRBJ2-5 | TRBV5-1 | TRBD1 | TGCGCCAGCAGCCCGGGACAGGCCCGTTTGGAGACCCAGTACTTC | CASSPGQARLETQYF
. | TRBJ2-5 | TRBV5-4 | TRBD1 | TGTGCCAGCAGCTTACTGGACAGGGTCGGGGAGACCCAGTACTTC | CASSLLDRVGETQYF
. | TRBJ2-7 | TRBV7-2 | TRBD2 | TGTGCCAGCAGCTTAGCGCTAAGGCTAGCGGGAGAGGATCCCTACGAGCAGTACTTC | CASSLALRLAGEDPYEQYF
few | TRBJ2-7 | TRBV18 | TRBD1 | TGTGCCAGCTCACCTACAGGGGGACACGAGCAGTACTTC | CASSPTGGHEQYF
few | TRBJ1-6 | TRBV5-8 | TRBD1 | TGTGCCAGCAGCTTACGGACAGGGAGGAATTCACCCCTCCACTTT | CASSLRTGRNSPLHF
. | TRBJ1-1 | TRBV7-3 | . | TGTGCCAGCAGCGTCGCGGGAGGGGGTAACACTGAAGCTTTCTTT | CASSVAGGGNTEAFF
. | TRBJ2-1 | TRBV27 | . | TGTGCCAGCAGATCCCAGCGGAGGGCCTCCCATGAGCAGTTCTTC | CASRSQRRASHEQFF
. | TRBJ2-7 | TRBV10-2 | . | TGCGCCAGCAGTGATAGGGGCAGGAAGTACGAGCAGTACTTC | CASSDRGRKYEQYF
. | TRBJ2-2 | TRBV4-2 | TRBD2 | TGTGCCAGCAGCCAAGGGGGAGGCGGGAGCGGTTTTACGAACACCGGGGAGCTGTTTTTT | CASSQGGGGSGFTNTGELFF
many | TRBJ2-1 | TRBV27 | TRBD2 | TGTGCCAGCAGTTATACTAGCGGGAGGAGCGATGAGCAGTTCTTC | CASSYTSGRSDEQFF
. | TRBJ1-5 | TRBV18 | TRBD1 | TGTGCCAGCTCACCGGGAACAGGGGGCTATCCCCAGCATTTT | CASSPGTGGYPQHF
. | TRBJ2-4 | TRBV6-2/TRBV6-3 | TRBD1 | TGTGCCAGCAGTTCCCCGACAGGGGTCGAAGCCAAAAACATTCAGTACTTC | CASSSPTGVEAKNIQYF
. | TRBJ1-5 | TRBV5-1 | . | TGCGCCAGCAGCTTGTTACAGGGTGATCAGCCCCAGCATTTT | CASSLLQGDQPQHF
. | TRBJ1-3 | TRBV5-4 | . | TGTGCCAGCAGCTTTGGAGGAACTGGAAACACCATATATTTT | CASSFGGTGNTIYF
. | TRBJ2-6 | TRBV7-8 | TRBD1 | TGTGCCAGCAGCCCCCGGGACAGGGGCCCTGGGGCCAACGTCCTGACTTTC | CASSPRDRGPGANVLTF
. | TRBJ1-2 | TRBV19 | . | TGTGCCAGTAAGGGGGGCTACACCTTC | CASKGGYTF